This T cell receptor beta chain was sequenced for a study of blood T cell repertoires in COVID-19. Germline assignment: CDR1 SGHDN and CDR2 FVKESK. The CDR3 sequence is 14 residues long. V shed 2 bases and J shed 2 bases, with 10 bases lying between them. Sequencing used immunoSEQ multiplex PCR; TCRdb keeps in-frame clones, though not all of them. The table shows more than 100,000 clones, with more than 60% occurring only once. This sequence was found in a man in his 70s with acute or convalescent COVID-19. The chain employs TRBV14 and TRBJ2-7; D unclear. Sequencing input: peripheral blood. The chain's CDR3 is CASSQTGSPYEQYF. In DNA form, the CDR3 reads TGTGCCAGCAGCCAAACCGGGTCTCCCTACGAGCAGTACTTC.